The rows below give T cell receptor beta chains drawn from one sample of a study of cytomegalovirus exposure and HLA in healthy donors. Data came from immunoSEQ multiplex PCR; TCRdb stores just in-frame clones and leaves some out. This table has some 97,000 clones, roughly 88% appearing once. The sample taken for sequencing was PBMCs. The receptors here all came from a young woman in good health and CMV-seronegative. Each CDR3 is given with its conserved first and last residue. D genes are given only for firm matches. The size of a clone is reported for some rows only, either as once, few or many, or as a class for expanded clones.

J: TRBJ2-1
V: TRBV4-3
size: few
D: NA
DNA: TGCGCCAGCAGCCAAGATGGTTCTTTCTTGGAGGGCTCCTACAATGAGCAGTTCTTC
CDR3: CASSQDGSFLEGSYNEQFF

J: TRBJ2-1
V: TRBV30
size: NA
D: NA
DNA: TGTGCCGGCGGGCGGACCTACAATGAGCAGTTCTTC
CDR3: CAGGRTYNEQFF

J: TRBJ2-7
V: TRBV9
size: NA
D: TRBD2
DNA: TGTGCCAGCAGCGCTGCGGGGGGCCGAATTTACGAGCAGTACTTC
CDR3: CASSAAGGRIYEQYF

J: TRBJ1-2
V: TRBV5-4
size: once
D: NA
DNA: TGTGCCAGCAGCGGGGCGGATACCAACAAAGGCTACACCTTC
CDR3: CASSGADTNKGYTF

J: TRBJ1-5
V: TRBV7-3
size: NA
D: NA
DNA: TGTGCCAGCAGCCCGAGCCTGGGGGGGAAGGGCAATCAGCCCCAGCATTTT
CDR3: CASSPSLGGKGNQPQHF

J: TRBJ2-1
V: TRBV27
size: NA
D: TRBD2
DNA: TGTGCCAGCAGTTGGGGGACTAGCGGGGTGGGTGAGCAGTTCTTC
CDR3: CASSWGTSGVGEQFF

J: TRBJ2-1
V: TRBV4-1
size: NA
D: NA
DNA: TGCGCCAGCAGCTATGTTTTGGACACAACAAATGAGCAGTTCTTC
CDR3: CASSYVLDTTNEQFF

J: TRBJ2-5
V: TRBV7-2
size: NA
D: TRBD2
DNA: TGTGCCAGCAGCTTAATTACGGGAGGGCCGGAGACCCAGTACTTC
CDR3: CASSLITGGPETQYF

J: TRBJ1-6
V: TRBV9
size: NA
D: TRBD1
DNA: TGTGCCAGCAGCGTAGAGGGGGCCCTAGAGGATTCACCCCTCCACTTT
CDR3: CASSVEGALEDSPLHF

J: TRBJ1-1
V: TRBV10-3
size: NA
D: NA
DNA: TGTGCCACCGCTCCGGGACCCAGGGGCGCTGAAGCTTTCTTT
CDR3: CATAPGPRGAEAFF

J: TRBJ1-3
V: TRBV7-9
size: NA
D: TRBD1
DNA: TGTTCCAGCAGCCCCCCTTTACAGGGGCCAAACTCTGGAAACACCATATATTTT
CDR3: CSSSPPLQGPNSGNTIYF

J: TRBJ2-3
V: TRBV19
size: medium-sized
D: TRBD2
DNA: TGTGCCAGTAGTTTACTAGCGGGAGAGGGCACAGATACGCAGTATTTT
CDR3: CASSLLAGEGTDTQYF

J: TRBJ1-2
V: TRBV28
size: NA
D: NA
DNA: TGTGCCAGCAGTTTTGGTGCCAGGCTTAACTATGGCTACACCTTC
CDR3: CASSFGARLNYGYTF

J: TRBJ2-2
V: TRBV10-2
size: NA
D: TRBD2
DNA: TGCGCCAGCAGTGAGGGGCCTAGCGGGGGGGATACCGGGGAGCTGTTTTTT
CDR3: CASSEGPSGGDTGELFF